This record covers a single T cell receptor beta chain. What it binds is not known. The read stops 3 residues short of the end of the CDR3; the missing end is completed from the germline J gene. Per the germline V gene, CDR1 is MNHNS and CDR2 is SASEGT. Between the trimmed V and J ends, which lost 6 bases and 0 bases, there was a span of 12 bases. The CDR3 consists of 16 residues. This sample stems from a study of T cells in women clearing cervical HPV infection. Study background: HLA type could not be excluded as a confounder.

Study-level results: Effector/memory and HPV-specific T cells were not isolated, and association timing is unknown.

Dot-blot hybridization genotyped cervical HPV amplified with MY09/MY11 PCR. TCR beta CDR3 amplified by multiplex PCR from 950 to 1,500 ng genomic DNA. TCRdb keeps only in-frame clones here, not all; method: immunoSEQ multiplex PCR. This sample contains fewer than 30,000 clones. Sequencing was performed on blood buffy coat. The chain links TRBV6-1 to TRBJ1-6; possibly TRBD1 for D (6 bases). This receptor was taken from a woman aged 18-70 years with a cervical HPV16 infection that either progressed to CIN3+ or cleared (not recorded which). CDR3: CASSENRASYNSPLHF. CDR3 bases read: TGTGCCAGCAGCGAAAACAGGGCCTCCTATAATTCACCC.